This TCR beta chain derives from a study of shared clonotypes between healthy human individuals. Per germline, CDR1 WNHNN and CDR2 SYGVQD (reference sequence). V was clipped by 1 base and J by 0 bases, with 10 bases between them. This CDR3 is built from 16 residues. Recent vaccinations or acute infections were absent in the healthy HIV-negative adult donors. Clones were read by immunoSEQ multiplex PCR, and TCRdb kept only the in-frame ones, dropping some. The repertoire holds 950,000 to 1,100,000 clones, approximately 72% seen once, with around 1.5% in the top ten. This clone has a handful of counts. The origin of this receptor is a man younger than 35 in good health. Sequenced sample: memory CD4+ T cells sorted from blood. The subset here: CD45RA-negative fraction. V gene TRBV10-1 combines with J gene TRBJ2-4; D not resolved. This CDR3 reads CASSEWAGIAKNIQYF. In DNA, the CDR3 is TGCGCCAGCAGTGAGTGGGCAGGTATAGCCAAAAACATTCAGTACTTC.